This T cell receptor (beta chain) was sequenced during a study of response to subunit inactivated influenza vaccine. Notes on the study in general: The authors suggested that few new T cells are recruited per seasonal influenza vaccination.

This clonotype was seen more than once but under ten times. Antigen unknown. Germline V gene lookup returns CDR1 MNHEY and CDR2 SVGEGT. V gave up 0 bases and J gave up 8 bases, with 12 bases separating them. CDR3 length equals 14 residues. TCRdb recomputed calls from the RT-PCR reads with MiXCR, one row per CDR3 protein. The repertoire has around 300,000 distinct CDR3 sequences, about 20% of them found once; the top ten carry 10%. The source material was PBMCs from blood, sampled about 19 months after vaccination. The chain combines TRBV6-2 or TRBV6-3 with TRBJ2-3, with D possibly called TRBD1 or TRBD2 (5 bases each). This receptor was obtained from a man aged 45 to 75 who received an inactivated influenza vaccine. CDR3 in DNA: TGTGCCAGCAGTTACTCGATGGCCGGGGCTACGCAGTATTTT. Its translation is CASSYSMAGATQYF.